This is a list of T cell receptor beta chains from one sample in a study of cytomegalovirus exposure and HLA in healthy donors. TCRdb keeps only in-frame clones here, not all; method: immunoSEQ multiplex PCR. This table has 190,000 or so clones, roughly 80% appearing once. The sequencing sample was made of PBMCs. These TCRs come from a boy younger than 18 in good health and CMV-seronegative. Both conserved end residues are part of each CDR3. Fields, in order: clone size, CDR3 length, V gene, D gene, J gene, CDR3 protein, CDR3 DNA. The D gene is left open where the match is weak. The size field is filled for only some rows; it gives once, few, many or a size class.

once	17	TRBV4-2	.	TRBJ2-3	CASSQEMGAASTDTQYF	TGTGCCAGCAGCCAAGAAATGGGGGCGGCTAGCACAGATACGCAGTATTTT
.	17	TRBV11-2	TRBD2	TRBJ2-3	CASSLDRGRADGDTQYF	TGTGCCAGCAGCTTAGATCGGGGGAGGGCCGATGGGGATACGCAGTATTTT
.	15	TRBV5-1	TRBD2	TRBJ2-5	CASSVQAREGETQYF	TGCGCCAGCAGCGTCCAAGCGCGGGAGGGAGAGACCCAGTACTTC
.	16	TRBV9	.	TRBJ2-3	CASSVAPEGGTDTQYF	TGTGCCAGCAGCGTAGCCCCCGAGGGGGGGACAGATACGCAGTATTTT
.	16	TRBV9	TRBD1	TRBJ2-3	CASSVEGTGAYDTQYF	TGTGCCAGCAGCGTAGAAGGGACAGGGGCATACGATACGCAGTATTTT
.	14	TRBV10-3	.	TRBJ1-2	CAISTLDGGYGYTF	TGTGCCATCAGTACCTTGGACGGGGGCTATGGCTACACCTTC
.	15	TRBV7-2	.	TRBJ2-2	CASSLVTVNTGELFF	TGTGCCAGCAGCTTAGTTACGGTGAACACCGGGGAGCTGTTTTTT
once	14	TRBV5-6	.	TRBJ1-2	CASSSSRGRYGYTF	TGTGCCAGCAGCTCGAGTCGGGGTCGGTATGGCTACACCTTC
.	15	TRBV4-1	.	TRBJ2-7	CASSQERELSYEQYF	TGCGCCAGCAGCCAAGAAAGAGAACTCTCCTACGAGCAGTACTTC
.	16	TRBV9	.	TRBJ1-2	CASSVATEEGFGGYTF	TGTGCCAGCAGCGTAGCAACGGAGGAGGGGTTCGGGGGCTACACCTTC
.	13	TRBV4-2	.	TRBJ1-1	CASSQGRNTEAFF	TGTGCCAGCAGCCAAGGTAGGAACACTGAAGCTTTCTTT
.	16	TRBV5-1	TRBD2	TRBJ2-5	CASSLPDSGEQETQYF	TGCGCCAGCAGCTTGCCTGATAGCGGGGAACAAGAGACCCAGTACTTC
once	17	TRBV4-1	TRBD1	TRBJ1-1	CASSHRDRVGGNTEAFF	TGCGCCAGCAGCCACCGGGACAGGGTAGGGGGAAACACTGAAGCTTTCTTT
.	15	TRBV27	TRBD2	TRBJ2-5	CASSPAGGPSETQYF	TGTGCCAGCAGCCCAGCGGGAGGGCCTTCGGAGACCCAGTACTTC
few	15	TRBV6-4	TRBD2	TRBJ2-1	CASSQLADAYNEQFF	TGTGCCAGCAGTCAACTAGCGGATGCTTACAATGAGCAGTTCTTC
.	13	TRBV29-1	TRBD1	TRBJ1-2	CSVEATGRDGYTF	TGCAGCGTTGAAGCGACAGGGCGAGATGGCTACACCTTC
few	15	TRBV7-8	.	TRBJ2-7	CASSELRDTSYEQYF	TGTGCCAGCAGTGAACTGAGGGACACCTCCTACGAGCAGTACTTC
.	14	TRBV30	.	TRBJ1-3	CAWSMRAYGNTIYF	TGTGCCTGGAGTATGAGGGCGTATGGAAACACCATATATTTT
.	13	TRBV11-3	.	TRBJ1-1	CASSFTEGVGAFF	TGTGCCAGCAGCTTCACCGAGGGGGTGGGGGCTTTCTTT
.	16	TRBV4-1	TRBD2	TRBJ2-7	CASSLLPGLAGGEQYF	TGCGCCAGCAGCCTTCTTCCGGGACTAGCGGGAGGCGAGCAGTACTTC
.	13	TRBV11-3	.	TRBJ2-7	CASSLLYVYEQYF	TGTGCCAGCAGCTTACTTTACGTCTACGAGCAGTACTTC
.	16	TRBV19	.	TRBJ2-4	CASSIGSGTAKNIQYF	TGTGCCAGTAGTATAGGATCGGGGACTGCCAAAAACATTCAGTACTTC
.	15	TRBV5-1	.	TRBJ2-5	CASSPGVIGQETQYF	TGCGCCAGCAGCCCGGGGGTAATAGGCCAGGAGACCCAGTACTTC
few	17	TRBV7-8	.	TRBJ1-3	CASSSRFGEPTGNTIYF	TGTGCCAGCAGCTCCCGATTTGGTGAACCTACTGGAAACACCATATATTTT
once	14	TRBV19	TRBD1	TRBJ1-1	CASRRDRDLPEAFF	TGTGCCAGTAGGAGGGACAGGGATCTTCCTGAAGCTTTCTTT
.	15	TRBV5-1	TRBD2	TRBJ2-1	CASSLGLAGNNEQFF	TGCGCCAGCAGCTTGGGCCTAGCGGGGAACAATGAGCAGTTCTTC
few	14	TRBV9	TRBD2	TRBJ2-1	CASSVAAGGREQFF	TGTGCCAGCAGCGTAGCTGCGGGGGGTCGGGAGCAGTTCTTC
.	13	TRBV6-6	.	TRBJ1-4	CASRHATNEKLFF	TGTGCCAGCAGGCACGCCACAAATGAAAAACTGTTTTTT
.	13	TRBV25-1	.	TRBJ1-1	CASSEYRGTEAFF	TGTGCCAGCAGTGAATATCGGGGAACTGAAGCTTTCTTT
.	16	TRBV5-1	.	TRBJ2-3	CASSLRGDLDTDTQYF	TGCGCCAGCAGCCTCAGGGGGGACCTCGACACAGATACGCAGTATTTT
.	16	TRBV23-1	.	TRBJ1-5	CASSQSAKGGNQPQHF	TGCGCCAGCAGTCAATCGGCTAAAGGAGGCAATCAGCCCCAGCATTTT
.	17	TRBV4-3	.	TRBJ2-5	CASSQERWTGDAGTQYF	TGCGCCAGCAGCCAAGAGAGGTGGACGGGGGATGCAGGGACCCAGTACTTC
few	12	TRBV11-2	.	TRBJ2-1	CASSLDRNEQFF	TGTGCCAGCAGCTTAGATCGCAATGAGCAGTTCTTC
.	14	TRBV27	.	TRBJ1-5	CASRSLKSNQPQHF	TGTGCCAGCAGATCCCTTAAAAGCAATCAGCCCCAGCATTTT
.	19	TRBV11-3	TRBD2	TRBJ2-1	CASSSTIFGTSGSKNEQFF	TGTGCCAGCAGCTCTACAATATTCGGGACTAGCGGGAGTAAGAATGAGCAGTTCTTC
.	14	TRBV29-1	TRBD1	TRBJ2-1	CSVEGRTGVNEQFF	TGCAGCGTTGAAGGCCGGACAGGGGTCAATGAGCAGTTCTTC
.	16	TRBV27	.	TRBJ2-7	CASSLSGLNPFYEQYF	TGTGCCAGCAGTTTATCCGGACTAAACCCTTTCTACGAGCAGTACTTC
.	13	TRBV18	.	TRBJ1-5	CASSPAGGQPQHF	TGTGCCAGCTCACCAGCCGGAGGTCAGCCCCAGCATTTT
.	16	TRBV27	.	TRBJ1-1	CASRPIPSAGDTEAFF	TGTGCCAGCAGACCCATCCCCAGCGCGGGTGACACTGAAGCTTTCTTT
few	13	TRBV7-2	.	TRBJ2-5	CASSLRPRETQYF	TGTGCCAGCAGCTTACGCCCCCGGGAGACCCAGTACTTC
.	15	TRBV11-3	.	TRBJ1-6	CASSPYGGADSPLHF	TGTGCCAGCAGCCCCTACGGGGGGGCGGATTCACCCCTCCACTTT
.	17	TRBV7-9	.	TRBJ1-6	CASSPFGGTGQNSPLHF	TGTGCCAGCAGCCCCTTTGGCGGGACCGGGCAGAATTCACCCCTCCACTTT
.	14	TRBV27	.	TRBJ1-4	CASSLNGPTEELFF	TGTGCCAGCAGTTTAAATGGCCCAACCGAAGAACTGTTTTTT
.	15	TRBV6-1	.	TRBJ2-1	CASSPTREYDNEQFF	TGTGCCAGCAGCCCGACTCGGGAGTACGACAATGAGCAGTTCTTC
.	15	TRBV5-4	.	TRBJ1-1	CASSLVANRGTEAFF	TGTGCCAGCAGCTTGGTAGCTAACCGGGGCACTGAAGCTTTCTTT
.	15	TRBV15	.	TRBJ1-2	CATSREKFRSDGYTF	TGTGCCACCAGCAGAGAGAAATTTCGGTCCGATGGCTACACCTTC
.	15	TRBV19	TRBD1	TRBJ1-5	CASSTPGGSNQPQHF	TGTGCCAGTAGTACACCAGGGGGGAGCAATCAGCCCCAGCATTTT
few	14	TRBV9	.	TRBJ2-3	CASSTSPSTDTQYF	TGTGCCAGCAGCACTAGCCCTAGCACAGATACGCAGTATTTT
.	17	TRBV11-3	TRBD2	TRBJ2-1	CASSQAAASGIYHEQFF	TGTGCCAGCAGCCAAGCCGCTGCTAGCGGGATTTATCATGAGCAGTTCTTC
.	15	TRBV5-1	.	TRBJ1-5	CASSLMGGGDQPQHF	TGCGCCAGCAGCTTGATGGGAGGGGGAGATCAGCCCCAGCATTTT
.	13	TRBV7-3	.	TRBJ1-2	CASSLSPPYGYTF	TGTGCCAGCAGCTTAAGTCCTCCCTATGGCTACACCTTC